The present T cell receptor (beta chain) was sequenced within a study of immune cell composition in non-small cell lung cancer. Overall study: Histologic subtype was mainly adenocarcinoma or squamous cell carcinoma. Study findings and constraints: Clones >0.5% enriched in tumour were rarer in adenocarcinoma (around 35%) than squamous (roughly 75%).

The normal lung sample lay at least 3 cm, and maximally far, from the tumour. Frozen unsorted single-cell suspensions supplied the genomic DNA. The method was immunoSEQ multiplex PCR; TCRdb's version includes in-frame clones alone and lacks a portion of them. Among around 6,400 clones listed, roughly nine tenths were seen once. On this clone itself: Its antigen is unknown.

V shed 3 bases and J shed 6 bases, with 15 bases lying between them. From germline, CDR1 is SGHDN and CDR2 FVKESK. This CDR3 region has 15 residues. This TCR was sampled from a human donor with non-small cell lung cancer. The chain joins TRBV14 to TRBJ2-1, with TRBD1 as a possible D gene (6 bases). The sequenced sample was non-adjacent lung tissue. The DNA for the CDR3 is TGTGCCAGCAGCCAGAGTGGGGGCTCTGGCAATGAGCAGTTCTTC. This gives the protein CASSQSGGSGNEQFF.